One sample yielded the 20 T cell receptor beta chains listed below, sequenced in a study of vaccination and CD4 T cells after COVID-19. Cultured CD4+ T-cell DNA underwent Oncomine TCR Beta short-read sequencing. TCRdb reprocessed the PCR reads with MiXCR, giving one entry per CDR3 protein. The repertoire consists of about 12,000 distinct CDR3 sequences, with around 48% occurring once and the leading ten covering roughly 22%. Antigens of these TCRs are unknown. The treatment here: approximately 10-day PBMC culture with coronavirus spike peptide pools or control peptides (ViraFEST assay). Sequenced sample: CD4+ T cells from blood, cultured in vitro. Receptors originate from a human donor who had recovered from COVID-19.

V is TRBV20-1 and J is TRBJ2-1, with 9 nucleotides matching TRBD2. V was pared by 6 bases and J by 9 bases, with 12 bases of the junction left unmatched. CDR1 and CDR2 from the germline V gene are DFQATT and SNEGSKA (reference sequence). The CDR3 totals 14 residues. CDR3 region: CSAKLAGALAEQFF. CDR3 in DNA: TGCAGTGCGAAATTAGCGGGAGCCCTAGCTGAGCAGTTCTTC.

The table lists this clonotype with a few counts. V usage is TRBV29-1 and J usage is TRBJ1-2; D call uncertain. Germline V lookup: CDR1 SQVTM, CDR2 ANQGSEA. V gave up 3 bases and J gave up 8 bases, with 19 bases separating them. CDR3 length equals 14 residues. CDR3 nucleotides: TGCAGCGTTGACCCCCCAGGTCTCAAGTCCGGCTACACCTTC. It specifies CSVDPPGLKSGYTF.

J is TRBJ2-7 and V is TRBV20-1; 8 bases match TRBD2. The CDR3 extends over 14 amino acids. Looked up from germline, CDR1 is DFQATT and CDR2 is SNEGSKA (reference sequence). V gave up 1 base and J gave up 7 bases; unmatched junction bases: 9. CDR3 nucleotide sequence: TGCAGTGCTAGAGGACTAGCGTCGAGGTATGAGCAGTACTTC. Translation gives CSARGLASRYEQYF.

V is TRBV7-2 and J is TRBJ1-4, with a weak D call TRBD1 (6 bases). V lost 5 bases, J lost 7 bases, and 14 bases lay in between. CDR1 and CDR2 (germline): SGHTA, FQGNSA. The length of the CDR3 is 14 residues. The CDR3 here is CASSPGAFGEKLFF. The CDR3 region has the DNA TGTGCCAGCAGCCCAGGGGCGTTTGGTGAAAAACTGTTTTTT.

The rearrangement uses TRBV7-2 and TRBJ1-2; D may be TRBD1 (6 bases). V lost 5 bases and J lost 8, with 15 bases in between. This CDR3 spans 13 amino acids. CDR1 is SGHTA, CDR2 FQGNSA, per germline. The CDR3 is CASSRASGDGYTF. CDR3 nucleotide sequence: TGTGCCAGCAGCCGAGCCTCAGGGGACGGCTACACCTTC.

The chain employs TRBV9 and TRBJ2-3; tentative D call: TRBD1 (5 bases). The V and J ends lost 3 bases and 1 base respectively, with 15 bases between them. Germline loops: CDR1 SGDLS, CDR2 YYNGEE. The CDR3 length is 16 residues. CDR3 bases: TGTGCCAGCAGCGGACCCTGGGGCGGTGGCACAGATACGCAGTATTTT. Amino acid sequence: CASSGPWGGGTDTQYF.

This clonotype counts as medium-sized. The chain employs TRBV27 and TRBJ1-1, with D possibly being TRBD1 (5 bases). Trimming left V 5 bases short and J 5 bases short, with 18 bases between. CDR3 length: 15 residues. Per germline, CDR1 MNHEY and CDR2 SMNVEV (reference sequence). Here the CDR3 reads CASSARRGRDTEAFF. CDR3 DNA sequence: TGTGCCAGCAGTGCCAGGAGGGGAAGGGATACTGAAGCTTTCTTT.

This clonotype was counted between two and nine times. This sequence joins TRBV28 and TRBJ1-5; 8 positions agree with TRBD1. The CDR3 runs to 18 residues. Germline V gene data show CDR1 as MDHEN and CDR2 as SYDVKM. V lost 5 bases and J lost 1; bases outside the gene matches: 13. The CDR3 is CASSLIGQGQLSNQPQHF. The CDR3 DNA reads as TGTGCCAGCAGTCTTATCGGACAGGGACAATTAAGCAATCAGCCCCAGCATTTT.

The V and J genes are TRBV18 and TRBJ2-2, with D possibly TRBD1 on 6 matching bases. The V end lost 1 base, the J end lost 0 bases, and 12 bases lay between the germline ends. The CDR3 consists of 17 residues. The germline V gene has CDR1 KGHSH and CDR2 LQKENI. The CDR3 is CASSPLTGDANTGELFF. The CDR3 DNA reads TGTGCCAGCTCACCACTGACAGGAGATGCGAACACCGGGGAGCTGTTTTTT.

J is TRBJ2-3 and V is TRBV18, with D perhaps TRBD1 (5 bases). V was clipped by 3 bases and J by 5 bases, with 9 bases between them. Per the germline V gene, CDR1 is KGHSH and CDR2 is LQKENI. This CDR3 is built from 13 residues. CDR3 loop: CASSPSQGDTQYF. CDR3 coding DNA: TGTGCCAGCTCACCCTCGCAGGGAGATACGCAGTATTTT.

CDR3 sequence: CASSPRGDYGYTF. The CDR3 DNA is TGTGCCAGCAGCCCTCGGGGGGACTATGGCTACACCTTC. This chain uses TRBV5-4 with TRBJ1-2; D might be TRBD1 (5 bases). V dropped 4 bases and J dropped 3 bases, with 10 bases sitting between them. The CDR3 sequence is 13 residues long. The V gene's germline CDR1 is SGHNT and CDR2 YYREEE (reference sequence).

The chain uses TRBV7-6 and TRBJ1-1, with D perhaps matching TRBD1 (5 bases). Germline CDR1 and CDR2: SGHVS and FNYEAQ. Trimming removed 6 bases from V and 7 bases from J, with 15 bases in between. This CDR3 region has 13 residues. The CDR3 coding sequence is TGTGCCAGCAGTCCAACCGGGACGGTTGAAGCTTTCTTT. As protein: CASSPTGTVEAFF.

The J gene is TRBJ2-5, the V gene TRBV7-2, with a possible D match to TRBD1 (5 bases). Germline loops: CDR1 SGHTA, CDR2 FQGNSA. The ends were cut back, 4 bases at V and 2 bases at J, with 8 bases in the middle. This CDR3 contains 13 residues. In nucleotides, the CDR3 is TGTGCCAGCAGCTGGGGCAGGCAAGAGACCCAGTACTTC. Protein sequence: CASSWGRQETQYF. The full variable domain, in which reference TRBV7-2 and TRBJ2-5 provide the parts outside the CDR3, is GAGVSQSPSNKVTEKGKDVELRCDPISGHTALYWYRQSLGQGLEFLIYFQGNSAPDKSGLPSDRFSAERTGGSVSTLTIQRTQQEDSAVYLCASSWGRQETQYFGPGTRLLVL.

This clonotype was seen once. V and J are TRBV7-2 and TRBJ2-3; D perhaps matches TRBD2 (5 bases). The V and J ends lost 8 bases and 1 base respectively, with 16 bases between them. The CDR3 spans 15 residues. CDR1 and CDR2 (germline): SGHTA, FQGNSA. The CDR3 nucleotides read TGTGCCAGCTCCAGTTTCGGAGGTGGCACAGATACGCAGTATTTT. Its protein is CASSSFGGGTDTQYF.

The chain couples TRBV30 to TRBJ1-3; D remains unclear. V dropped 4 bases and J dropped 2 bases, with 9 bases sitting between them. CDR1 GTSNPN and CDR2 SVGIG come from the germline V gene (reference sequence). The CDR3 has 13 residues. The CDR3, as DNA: TGTGCCTGGACCCAGGCGGCTGGAAACACCATATATTTT. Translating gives CAWTQAAGNTIYF.

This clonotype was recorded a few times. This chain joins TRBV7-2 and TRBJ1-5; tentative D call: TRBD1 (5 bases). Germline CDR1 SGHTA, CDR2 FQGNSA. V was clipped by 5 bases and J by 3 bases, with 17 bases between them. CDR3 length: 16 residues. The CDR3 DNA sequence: TGTGCCAGCAGCCTTCAGAGTTGGGGCTCCAATCAGCCCCAGCATTTT. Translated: CASSLQSWGSNQPQHF.

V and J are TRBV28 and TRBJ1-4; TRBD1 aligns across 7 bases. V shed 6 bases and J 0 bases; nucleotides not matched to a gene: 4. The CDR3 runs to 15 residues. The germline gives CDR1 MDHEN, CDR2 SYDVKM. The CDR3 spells CASSPGQSTNEKLFF. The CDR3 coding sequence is TGTGCCAGCAGCCCGGGACAGTCAACTAATGAAAAACTGTTTTTT.

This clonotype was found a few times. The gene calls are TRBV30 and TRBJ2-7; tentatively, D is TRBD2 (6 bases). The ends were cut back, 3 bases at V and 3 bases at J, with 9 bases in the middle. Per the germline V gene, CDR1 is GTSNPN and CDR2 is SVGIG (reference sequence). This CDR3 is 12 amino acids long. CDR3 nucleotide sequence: TGTGCCTGGAGCCCGGGACTCTACGAGCAGTACTTC. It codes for CAWSPGLYEQYF.

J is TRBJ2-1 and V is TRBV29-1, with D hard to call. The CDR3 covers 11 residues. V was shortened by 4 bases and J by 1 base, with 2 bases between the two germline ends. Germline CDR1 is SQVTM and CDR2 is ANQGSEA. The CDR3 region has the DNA TGCAGCGTTGCGTCCTACAATGAGCAGTTCTTC. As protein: CSVASYNEQFF.

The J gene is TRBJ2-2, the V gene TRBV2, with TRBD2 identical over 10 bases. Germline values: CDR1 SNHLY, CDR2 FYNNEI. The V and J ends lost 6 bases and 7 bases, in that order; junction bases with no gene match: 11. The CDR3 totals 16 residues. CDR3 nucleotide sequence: TGTGCCAGCAGCGGGACTAGCGTCGGGAATGGCGGGGAGCTGTTTTTT. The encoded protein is CASSGTSVGNGGELFF.